A selection of T cell receptor beta chains follows, all from one sample in a study of T-cell memory formation after mild COVID-19. TCRdb reprocessed the 5' RACE reads with MiXCR, giving one entry per CDR3 protein. The sample has roughly 400,000 distinct CDR3 sequences, around 24% seen once. Sequenced material: PBMCs or a T cell subset sorted from them (not recorded which). These receptors came from an adult woman who had mild COVID-19 (a few samples of this study predate the infection). Cell type and time point are not known. Each CDR3 is given with its conserved first and last residue. Each record gives: V gene, clone size, D gene, J gene, CDR3 protein, CDR3 DNA. D genes are given only for firm matches. Part of the rows lack a size; the others show once, few, many or a class for expanded clones.

V gene: TRBV7-2; clone size: few; D gene: -; J gene: TRBJ2-3; CDR3 protein: CASSLARMRYF; CDR3 DNA: TGTGCCAGCAGCTTAGCTCGTATGAGGTATTTT
V gene: TRBV30; clone size: -; D gene: -; J gene: TRBJ1-1; CDR3 protein: CAWRDGRGIVNTEAFF; CDR3 DNA: TGTGCCTGGAGGGATGGTCGGGGGATTGTGAACACTGAAGCTTTCTTT
V gene: TRBV7-7; clone size: many; D gene: -; J gene: TRBJ2-1; CDR3 protein: CASSPQGCEQFF; CDR3 DNA: TGTGCTAGCAGCCCTCAGGGGTGTGAGCAGTTCTTC
V gene: TRBV3-1; clone size: many; D gene: -; J gene: TRBJ2-3; CDR3 protein: CASTPGRVITDTQYF; CDR3 DNA: TGTGCCAGCACTCCCGGGCGGGTTATAACAGATACGCAGTATTTT
V gene: TRBV4-2; clone size: many; D gene: TRBD1; J gene: TRBJ2-1; CDR3 protein: CASSLAWVQGAPYNEQFF; CDR3 DNA: TGTGCCAGCAGCCTGGCTTGGGTACAGGGGGCCCCCTACAATGAGCAGTTCTTC
V gene: TRBV18; clone size: few; D gene: -; J gene: TRBJ2-1; CDR3 protein: CASSRSGASSYNEQFF; CDR3 DNA: TGTGCCAGCTCACGGTCAGGGGCTAGCTCCTACAATGAGCAGTTCTTC
V gene: TRBV7-6; clone size: few; D gene: -; J gene: TRBJ1-1; CDR3 protein: CASSSGVTEAFF; CDR3 DNA: TGTGCCAGCAGCTCCGGGGTAACTGAAGCTTTCTTT
V gene: TRBV7-8; clone size: few; D gene: -; J gene: TRBJ2-5; CDR3 protein: CASNGGGAGETQYF; CDR3 DNA: TGTGCCAGCAACGGAGGGGGGGCGGGGGAGACCCAGTACTTC
V gene: TRBV25-1; clone size: -; D gene: -; J gene: TRBJ2-7; CDR3 protein: CASSETGRFGYEQYF; CDR3 DNA: TGTGCCAGCAGTGAAACAGGGAGGTTCGGCTACGAGCAGTACTTC
V gene: TRBV20-1; clone size: few; D gene: -; J gene: TRBJ1-3; CDR3 protein: CSARGISGNTIYF; CDR3 DNA: TGCAGTGCTAGAGGTATCTCTGGAAACACCATATATTTT
V gene: TRBV9; clone size: -; D gene: TRBD1; J gene: TRBJ2-7; CDR3 protein: CASSLRQGTGEQYF; CDR3 DNA: TGTGCCAGCAGCCTCCGACAGGGTACCGGCGAGCAGTACTTC
V gene: TRBV2; clone size: few; D gene: -; J gene: TRBJ2-7; CDR3 protein: CASSEKGYEQYF; CDR3 DNA: TGTGCCAGCAGTGAGAAGGGCTACGAGCAGTACTTC
V gene: TRBV12-3/TRBV12-4; clone size: few; D gene: TRBD2; J gene: TRBJ2-5; CDR3 protein: CASSPRTSGSAETQYF; CDR3 DNA: TGTGCCAGCAGTCCGAGGACTAGCGGGAGTGCAGAGACCCAGTACTTC
V gene: TRBV5-1; clone size: -; D gene: -; J gene: TRBJ2-5; CDR3 protein: CASTEGRLGETQYF; CDR3 DNA: TGCGCCAGCACGGAGGGACGGCTCGGGGAGACCCAGTACTTC
V gene: TRBV3-1; clone size: -; D gene: -; J gene: TRBJ2-7; CDR3 protein: CASSQAEGTYEQYF; CDR3 DNA: TGTGCCAGCAGCCAAGCAGAGGGAACCTACGAGCAGTACTTC
V gene: TRBV5-1; clone size: -; D gene: TRBD1; J gene: TRBJ2-2; CDR3 protein: CASSGQGSAGELFF; CDR3 DNA: TGCGCCAGCAGCGGACAGGGAAGCGCCGGGGAGCTGTTTTTT
V gene: TRBV3-1; clone size: -; D gene: -; J gene: TRBJ2-2; CDR3 protein: CASSQGRITGELFF; CDR3 DNA: TGTGCCAGCAGCCAGGGCCGCATAACCGGGGAGCTGTTTTTT
V gene: TRBV7-8; clone size: -; D gene: -; J gene: TRBJ1-1; CDR3 protein: CASSLARSSPEAFF; CDR3 DNA: TGTGCCAGCAGCTTAGCCAGATCTAGCCCTGAAGCTTTCTTT
V gene: TRBV7-2; clone size: -; D gene: TRBD2; J gene: TRBJ2-2; CDR3 protein: CASIRTPSGSLDTGELFF; CDR3 DNA: TGTGCCAGCATCCGTACCCCTAGCGGGAGTCTGGACACCGGGGAGCTGTTTTTT
V gene: TRBV7-2; clone size: -; D gene: TRBD1; J gene: TRBJ2-7; CDR3 protein: CASSSLNRDRPYEQYF; CDR3 DNA: TGTGCCAGCAGCTCCCTCAACCGGGACAGGCCTTACGAGCAGTACTTC
V gene: TRBV14; clone size: -; D gene: -; J gene: TRBJ2-5; CDR3 protein: CASSQDDPDGIQETQYF; CDR3 DNA: TGTGCCAGCAGCCAAGATGACCCGGACGGCATACAAGAGACCCAGTACTTC
V gene: TRBV5-1; clone size: -; D gene: -; J gene: TRBJ1-2; CDR3 protein: CASSFYTANYGYTF; CDR3 DNA: TGCGCCAGCAGCTTCTATACAGCTAACTATGGCTACACCTTC
V gene: TRBV24-1; clone size: -; D gene: TRBD2; J gene: TRBJ2-3; CDR3 protein: CATSGLSERGAGDTQYF; CDR3 DNA: TGTGCCACCAGTGGGCTCTCGGAGCGGGGGGCCGGAGATACGCAGTATTTT
V gene: TRBV15; clone size: -; D gene: -; J gene: TRBJ2-1; CDR3 protein: CATSNGDGSHNEQFF; CDR3 DNA: TGTGCCACCAGCAATGGGGACGGGTCACACAATGAGCAGTTCTTC
V gene: TRBV6-6; clone size: -; D gene: -; J gene: TRBJ2-1; CDR3 protein: CASSYEDEQFF; CDR3 DNA: TGTGCCAGCAGTTATGAGGATGAGCAGTTCTTC
V gene: TRBV30; clone size: -; D gene: -; J gene: TRBJ2-7; CDR3 protein: CAWSVVYEQYF; CDR3 DNA: TGTGCCTGGAGTGTGGTCTACGAGCAGTACTTC
V gene: TRBV7-2; clone size: many; D gene: -; J gene: TRBJ2-1; CDR3 protein: CASSHTIIGEEGGEQFF; CDR3 DNA: TGTGCCAGCAGCCATACGATCATTGGAGAGGAGGGGGGTGAGCAGTTCTTC
V gene: TRBV20-1; clone size: -; D gene: -; J gene: TRBJ1-2; CDR3 protein: CSAKGTFEVAYYGYTF; CDR3 DNA: TGCAGTGCTAAGGGCACCTTTGAAGTAGCCTACTATGGCTACACCTTC
V gene: TRBV14; clone size: few; D gene: TRBD2; J gene: TRBJ2-1; CDR3 protein: CASSRVGTRHNEQFF; CDR3 DNA: TGTGCCAGCAGCAGGGTAGGGACTAGACACAATGAGCAGTTCTTC
V gene: TRBV6-1; clone size: -; D gene: TRBD1; J gene: TRBJ2-1; CDR3 protein: CASSELRDRDTRSYNEQFF; CDR3 DNA: TGTGCCAGCAGTGAACTACGGGACAGGGACACCCGCTCCTACAATGAGCAGTTCTTC
V gene: TRBV24-1; clone size: -; D gene: -; J gene: TRBJ1-1; CDR3 protein: CATSDSRQNTEAFF; CDR3 DNA: TGTGCCACCAGTGATTCAAGACAGAACACTGAAGCTTTCTTT
V gene: TRBV19; clone size: -; D gene: TRBD1; J gene: TRBJ2-7; CDR3 protein: CARTGVYEQYF; CDR3 DNA: TGTGCCAGGACAGGGGTCTACGAGCAGTACTTC
V gene: TRBV7-3; clone size: -; D gene: TRBD2; J gene: TRBJ2-1; CDR3 protein: CASSPRLAGENEQFF; CDR3 DNA: TGTGCCAGCAGCCCGAGACTAGCGGGGGAGAATGAGCAGTTCTTC
V gene: TRBV10-3; clone size: -; D gene: -; J gene: TRBJ2-5; CDR3 protein: CAISGLGSETQYF; CDR3 DNA: TGTGCCATCAGTGGTTTGGGATCAGAGACCCAGTACTTC
V gene: TRBV12-3/TRBV12-4; clone size: few; D gene: -; J gene: TRBJ2-7; CDR3 protein: CASSLSRRGEDEQYF; CDR3 DNA: TGTGCCAGCAGTTTATCCCGACGAGGGGAAGACGAGCAGTACTTC
V gene: TRBV6-6; clone size: -; D gene: TRBD2; J gene: TRBJ2-3; CDR3 protein: CASSYSNLAGGRDTQYF; CDR3 DNA: TGTGCCAGCAGTTACTCGAATCTAGCGGGGGGACGAGATACGCAGTATTTT
V gene: TRBV11-3; clone size: -; D gene: TRBD2; J gene: TRBJ2-1; CDR3 protein: CASSLEKREEQFF; CDR3 DNA: TGTGCCAGCAGCTTAGAGAAGCGGGAGGAGCAGTTCTTC
V gene: TRBV30; clone size: few; D gene: TRBD1; J gene: TRBJ1-5; CDR3 protein: CAWSNTGTGINQPQHF; CDR3 DNA: TGTGCCTGGAGCAATACCGGGACAGGTATCAATCAGCCCCAGCATTTT